This entry lists 27 T cell receptor beta chains sequenced from one sample in a study of blood T cell repertoires in COVID-19. TCRdb's table, derived via immunoSEQ multiplex PCR, lists solely in-frame clones and lacks some. This table holds about 63,000 clones, around 92% found once. Sequenced material: peripheral blood. Source of these receptors: a man aged 45 to 65 with active COVID-19.

The rearrangement uses TRBV27 and TRBJ1-2; D unresolved. Germline V gives CDR1 MNHEY, CDR2 SMNVEV (reference sequence). V was cut by 8 bases and J by 4 bases, with 14 bases left in between. The CDR3 is 13 amino acids. This chain's CDR3 is CASSDPRGYGYTF. The CDR3 DNA follows: TGTGCCAGCTCGGACCCTCGGGGCTATGGCTACACCTTC.

The V and J genes are TRBV21-1 and TRBJ2-7; TRBD1 is the table's D call, not checked against the DNA. TRBV21-1 is an annotated pseudogene. The CDR3 length is 17 residues. The CDR3 protein is CASSYPGTGFWLYEQYF. CDR3 DNA sequence: TGTGCCAGCAGCTACCCCGGGACAGGCTTTTGGTTGTACGAGCAGTACTTC.

The rearrangement joins TRBV11-2 to TRBJ2-3; TRBD2 aligns across 13 bases. Germline V gene sequence: CDR1 SGHAT, CDR2 FQNNGV. V gave up 5 bases and J gave up 5 bases; unmatched junction bases: 7. CDR3 length: 16 residues. CDR3 sequence reads: CASSPGLAGVKDTQYF. The CDR3 region has the DNA TGTGCCAGCAGCCCTGGACTAGCGGGGGTTAAAGATACGCAGTATTTT.

This clone was observed once. The rearrangement links TRBV7-9 to TRBJ2-6, with a tentative D call TRBD2 (5 bases). The CDR3 covers 15 residues. The V gene lost 1 base and the J gene lost 4 bases, with 8 bases spanning the gap. Germline CDR1 reads SEHNR; CDR2 reads FQNEAQ (reference sequence). CDR3 nucleotides: TGTGCCAGCAGCTTAGAGTCGGGAGGGGCCAACGTCCTGACTTTC. Its protein is CASSLESGGANVLTF.

This sequence joins TRBV7-2 and TRBJ2-7; 7 bases agree with TRBD1. With V trimmed by 5 bases and J by 0 bases, 4 bases remained unmatched. The CDR3 spans 14 residues. Looked up from germline, CDR1 is SGHTA and CDR2 is FQGNSA. For the CDR3, the DNA is TGTGCCAGCAGCACCTACAGGGGCTCCTACGAGCAGTACTTC. It specifies CASSTYRGSYEQYF.

The V and J genes are TRBV10-3 and TRBJ2-1, with 8 bases lining up with TRBD2. Germline CDR1 is ENHRY and CDR2 is SYGVKD. The CDR3 has 16 residues. With 6 bases clipped from V and 0 bases from J, the junction kept 7 bases outside the gene matches. The CDR3 loop is CAISRGGGLSYNEQFF. CDR3 bases: TGTGCCATCAGCCGGGGCGGGGGGCTCTCCTACAATGAGCAGTTCTTC.

The rearrangement joins TRBV19 to TRBJ2-1, with TRBD2 matching over 7 bases. Germline V gives CDR1 LNHDA, CDR2 SQIVND (reference sequence). Unmatched junction bases numbered 3, after V lost 3 bases and J lost 4 bases. The CDR3 spans 14 residues. CDR3 nucleotide sequence: TGTGCCAGTAGTATGGCTAGCGGTTACAATGAGCAGTTCTTC. Residues: CASSMASGYNEQFF.

The rearrangement links TRBV6-2 or TRBV6-3 to TRBJ2-3; a possible D gene is TRBD1 (5 bases). This CDR3 is 15 amino acids long. V lost 4 bases to trimming and J lost 0 bases, with 11 bases between them. CDR1 and CDR2 from the germline V gene are MNHEY and SVGEGT. CDR3 DNA: TGTGCCAGCAGTTCTCAGGGATTTAGCACAGATACGCAGTATTTT. It translates to CASSSQGFSTDTQYF.

This chain uses TRBV6-4 with TRBJ1-1; D unresolved. Trimming stripped 4 bases from V and 4 bases from J, with 10 bases between. Germline-derived CDR1 and CDR2 are MRHNA and SNTAGT. The CDR3 totals 13 residues. The CDR3 is CASSAASSTEAFF. CDR3 nucleotides: TGTGCCAGCAGTGCAGCGAGTAGCACTGAAGCTTTCTTT.

The J gene is TRBJ2-2, the V gene TRBV14, with D unresolved. The V end lost 1 base, the J end lost 5 bases, and 8 bases lay between the germline ends. CDR1 is SGHDN, CDR2 FVKESK, per germline. This CDR3 comprises 14 residues. CDR3 amino acids: CASSQGVVTGELFF. CDR3 DNA sequence: TGTGCCAGCAGCCAAGGAGTGGTGACCGGGGAGCTGTTTTTT.

The chain combines TRBV6-5 with TRBJ2-2; D remains ambiguous. The germline V and J ends were trimmed by 0 bases and 0 bases, with 8 bases remaining between them. This CDR3 comprises 16 residues. Germline V gene sequence: CDR1 MNHEY, CDR2 SVGAGI. For the CDR3, the DNA is TGTGCCAGCAGTTACTCGGCCAGGACGAACACCGGGGAGCTGTTTTTT. Its translation: CASSYSARTNTGELFF.

This clone appeared a single time. The rearrangement joins TRBV5-5 to TRBJ2-3, with a tentative D call TRBD2 (5 bases). Trimming shortened V by 5 bases and J by 0 bases, and 10 bases separated the two germline ends. CDR1 and CDR2 (germline): SGHKS, YYEKEE (reference sequence). CDR3 length: 14 amino acids. The CDR3 protein is CASRRSGSTDTQYF. In nucleotides, the CDR3 is TGTGCCAGCAGAAGGAGCGGAAGCACAGATACGCAGTATTTT. Using reference TRBV5-5 and TRBJ2-3 for the parts outside the CDR3, the full variable domain is DAGVTQSPTHLIKTRGQQVTLRCSPISGHKSVSWYQQVLGQGPQFIFQYYEKEERGRGNFPDRFSARQFPNYSSELNVNALLLGDSALYLCASRRSGSTDTQYFGPGTRLTVL.

This chain joins TRBV7-2 and TRBJ1-4, with D uncertain. Germline CDR1 reads SGHTA; CDR2 reads FQGNSA. CDR3 length: 14 residues. Deletions cut 8 bases from V and 2 bases from J, with 12 bases between. Here the CDR3 DNA reads TGTGCCAGCGCCAGGCAGGCTACTAATGAAAAACTGTTTTTT. Protein product: CASARQATNEKLFF.

The V gene is TRBV6-6, the J gene TRBJ2-5; D call uncertain. Trimming took off 6 bases at V and 1 base at J, with 9 bases between the two ends. CDR3 length: 13 residues. Germline-derived CDR1 and CDR2 are MNHNY and SVGAGI (reference sequence). The CDR3 DNA sequence: TGTGCCAGCAGCCTCCCCCCCCAAGAGACCCAGTACTTC. It yields the protein CASSLPPQETQYF.

The genes are TRBV10-2 and TRBJ2-1, with 7 bases lining up with TRBD2. The germline V gene has CDR1 WSHSY and CDR2 SAAADI. The CDR3 is 14 residues long. After removal of 7 bases from V and 0 bases from J, the junction contained 3 bases not matched to a gene. CDR3 sequence: CASIAGSSYNEQFF. The CDR3 nucleotides read TGCGCCAGCATAGCGGGTAGCTCCTACAATGAGCAGTTCTTC.

This clone was recorded only once. The J gene is TRBJ2-1, the V gene TRBV13, with 8 bases matching TRBD1. The CDR3 runs 13 residues. The V and J ends lost 1 base and 9 bases, in that order; junction bases with no gene match: 2. Per the germline V gene, CDR1 is PRHDT and CDR2 is FYEKMQ (reference sequence). Written as DNA, the CDR3 is TGTGCCAGCAGCTTAGAACAGGGGGTTGAGCAGTTCTTC. Protein product: CASSLEQGVEQFF.

The gene calls are TRBV19 and TRBJ1-6; a possible D gene is TRBD1 (6 bases). The germline V gene encodes CDR1 LNHDA and CDR2 SQIVND (reference sequence). Trimming stripped 10 bases from V and 6 bases from J, with 16 bases between. The CDR3 extends over 14 amino acids. Here the CDR3 reads CATQARGGNSPLHF. CDR3 DNA: TGTGCCACCCAGGCCAGGGGTGGTAATTCACCCCTCCACTTT.

The chain couples TRBV11-3 to TRBJ2-1, with D tentatively TRBD1 (8 bases). Germline CDR1 is SGHNT and CDR2 is YENEEA. V dropped 7 bases and J dropped 0 bases, with 13 bases sitting between them. CDR3 length: 15 residues. The CDR3 region has the DNA TGTGCCAGCAACTACAGGGGGGGCTCCTACAATGAGCAGTTCTTC. Protein product: CASNYRGGSYNEQFF.

The V gene is TRBV18, the J gene TRBJ1-1; no reliable D call. CDR1 KGHSH and CDR2 LQKENI come from the germline V gene. The CDR3 consists of 13 residues. Trimming took off 2 bases at V and 6 bases at J, with 10 bases between the two ends. As DNA, the CDR3 is TGTGCCAGCTCACCAGGGAGCGAGGCTGAAGCTTTCTTT. This translates into CASSPGSEAEAFF. Full variable domain (outside the CDR3, taken from reference TRBV18 and TRBJ1-1): NAGVMQNPRHLVRRRGQEARLRCSPMKGHSHVYWYRQLPEEGLKFMVYLQKENIIDESGMPKERFSAEFPKEGPSILRIQQVVRGDSAAYFCASSPGSEAEAFFGQGTRLTVV.

V and J are TRBV20-1 and TRBJ1-1, with a weak D call TRBD1 (5 bases). The CDR3 is 11 residues long. The V gene's germline CDR1 is DFQATT and CDR2 SNEGSKA (reference sequence). The V gene lost 6 bases and the J gene lost 7 bases, with 12 bases spanning the gap. The CDR3: CSARTTGEAFF. In nucleotides, the CDR3 is TGCAGTGCCCGAACTACAGGTGAAGCTTTCTTT.

A remark on this clone: Germline is not matched at one junction end, which may reflect a read error. The chain recombines TRBV6-2 or TRBV6-3 with TRBJ2-2; 7 bases map to TRBD1. Germline V gene lookup returns CDR1 MNHEY and CDR2 SVGEGT. This CDR3 is 14 amino acids long. This CDR3 is CATIPQGNPGELFF. The DNA for the CDR3 is TGTGCCACCATCCCACAGGGGAACCCCGGGGAGCTGTTTTTT.

The chain employs TRBV19 and TRBJ2-3; D not resolved. In germline, CDR1 is LNHDA, CDR2 SQIVND (reference sequence). The ends were cut back, 3 bases at V and 5 bases at J, with 9 bases in the middle. The CDR3 runs to 13 residues. The CDR3 DNA follows: TGTGCCAGTAGTATGCGGCTCAGAGATACGCAGTATTTT. As protein: CASSMRLRDTQYF.

The rearrangement uses TRBV6-6 and TRBJ1-6; no definite D call. The CDR3 runs to 14 residues. The V gene's germline CDR1 is MNHNY and CDR2 SVGAGI (reference sequence). V was cut by 3 bases and J by 8 bases, with 11 bases left in between. The CDR3 nucleotides are TGTGCCAGCAGTTATGACGCACAGTATTCACCCCTCCACTTT. Protein: CASSYDAQYSPLHF.

In its sample, this clone was seen once. The chain joins TRBV5-4 to TRBJ2-7; D unclear. The germline gives CDR1 SGHNT, CDR2 YYREEE (reference sequence). Trimming removed 2 bases from V and 3 bases from J, with 6 bases in between. This CDR3 region has 12 residues. The CDR3 nucleotides are TGTGCCAGCAGCTTTATTAACTACGAGCAGTACTTC. Protein sequence: CASSFINYEQYF.

This rearrangement joins TRBV7-9 to TRBJ2-2; 7 nucleotides align to TRBD1. Germline CDR1 reads SEHNR; CDR2 reads FQNEAQ (reference sequence). With V trimmed by 2 bases and J by 6 bases, 0 bases remained unmatched. The CDR3 extends over 13 amino acids. For the CDR3, the DNA is TGTGCCAGCAGCTTACAGGGGGCCGGGGAGCTGTTTTTT. As protein: CASSLQGAGELFF.

CDR3 sequence (DNA): TGTGCCAGCAGACAGGGCCCCGGGGCCAACGTCCTGACTTTC. Encoded protein: CASRQGPGANVLTF. The chain employs TRBV11-1 and TRBJ2-6, with a possible D match to TRBD1 (6 bases). The ends were cut back, 6 bases at V and 4 bases at J, with 10 bases in the middle. CDR1 is SGHAT, CDR2 FQDESV, per germline (reference sequence). The CDR3 extends over 14 amino acids.

The V and J genes are TRBV11-2 and TRBJ1-2; 10 bases match TRBD1. The length of the CDR3 is 14 residues. Germline values: CDR1 SGHAT, CDR2 FQNNGV. The junction had 8 bases not matched to a gene; V was cut back by 6 bases and J by 7 bases. The CDR3 bases are TGTGCCAGCAGTTTACGGGACAGGGGATTTGGCTACACCTTC. Translated, it gives CASSLRDRGFGYTF.